Sequencing of this T cell receptor (beta chain) was carried out in a study of beta chain features in type 1 diabetes. Approximately 110 mL of blood, on average, came from one heparinised draw per donor. The purity of all sorted populations exceeded 95%. Findings and caveats of the study: Using cDNA template may skew counts toward highly expressing activated cells. Comparison showed that naive, central memory and Treg TCRB repertoires appeared more similar among patients than among healthy donors. There was a moderate but significant shortening of TCRB CDR3s in all four CD4+ subsets of Type 1 diabetes patients.

Reverse transcription of all isolated RNA meant that expressed TCRB transcripts were sequenced. Data came from immunoSEQ multiplex PCR; TCRdb stores just in-frame clones and leaves some out. The sample has roughly 700,000 clones, roughly 13% seen once. The CDR3 is 15 amino acids. CDR1 and CDR2 (germline): GTSNPN, SVGIG (reference sequence). V gave up 4 bases and J gave up 7 bases, with 23 bases separating them. A few counts support this clone. The antigen is not known. The TCR sequence derives from a man younger than 30 with type 1 diabetes. This sequence joins TRBV30 and TRBJ2-7; D is possibly TRBD2 (5 bases). The material sequenced was naive CD4+ T cells from blood. The CDR3 DNA is TGTGCCTGGAACCACCCCAGGACTGGGATGCGGGAGCAGTACTTC. Its translation is CAWNHPRTGMREQYF.